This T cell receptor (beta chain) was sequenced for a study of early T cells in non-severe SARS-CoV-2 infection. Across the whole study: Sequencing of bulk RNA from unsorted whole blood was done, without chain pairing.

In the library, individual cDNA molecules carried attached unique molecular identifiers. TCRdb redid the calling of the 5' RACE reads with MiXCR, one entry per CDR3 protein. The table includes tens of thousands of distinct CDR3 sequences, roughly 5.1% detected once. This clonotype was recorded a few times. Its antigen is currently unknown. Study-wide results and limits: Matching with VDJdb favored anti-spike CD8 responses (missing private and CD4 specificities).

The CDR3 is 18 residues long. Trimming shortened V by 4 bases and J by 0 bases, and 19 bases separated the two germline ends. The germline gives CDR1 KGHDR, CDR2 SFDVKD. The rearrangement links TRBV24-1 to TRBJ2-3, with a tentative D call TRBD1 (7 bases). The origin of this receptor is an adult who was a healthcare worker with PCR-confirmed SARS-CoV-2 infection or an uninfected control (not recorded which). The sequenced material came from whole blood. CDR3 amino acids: CATSDVTGRDVSTDTQYF. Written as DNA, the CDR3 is TGTGCCACCAGTGACGTGACAGGGCGGGATGTGAGCACAGATACGCAGTATTTT.